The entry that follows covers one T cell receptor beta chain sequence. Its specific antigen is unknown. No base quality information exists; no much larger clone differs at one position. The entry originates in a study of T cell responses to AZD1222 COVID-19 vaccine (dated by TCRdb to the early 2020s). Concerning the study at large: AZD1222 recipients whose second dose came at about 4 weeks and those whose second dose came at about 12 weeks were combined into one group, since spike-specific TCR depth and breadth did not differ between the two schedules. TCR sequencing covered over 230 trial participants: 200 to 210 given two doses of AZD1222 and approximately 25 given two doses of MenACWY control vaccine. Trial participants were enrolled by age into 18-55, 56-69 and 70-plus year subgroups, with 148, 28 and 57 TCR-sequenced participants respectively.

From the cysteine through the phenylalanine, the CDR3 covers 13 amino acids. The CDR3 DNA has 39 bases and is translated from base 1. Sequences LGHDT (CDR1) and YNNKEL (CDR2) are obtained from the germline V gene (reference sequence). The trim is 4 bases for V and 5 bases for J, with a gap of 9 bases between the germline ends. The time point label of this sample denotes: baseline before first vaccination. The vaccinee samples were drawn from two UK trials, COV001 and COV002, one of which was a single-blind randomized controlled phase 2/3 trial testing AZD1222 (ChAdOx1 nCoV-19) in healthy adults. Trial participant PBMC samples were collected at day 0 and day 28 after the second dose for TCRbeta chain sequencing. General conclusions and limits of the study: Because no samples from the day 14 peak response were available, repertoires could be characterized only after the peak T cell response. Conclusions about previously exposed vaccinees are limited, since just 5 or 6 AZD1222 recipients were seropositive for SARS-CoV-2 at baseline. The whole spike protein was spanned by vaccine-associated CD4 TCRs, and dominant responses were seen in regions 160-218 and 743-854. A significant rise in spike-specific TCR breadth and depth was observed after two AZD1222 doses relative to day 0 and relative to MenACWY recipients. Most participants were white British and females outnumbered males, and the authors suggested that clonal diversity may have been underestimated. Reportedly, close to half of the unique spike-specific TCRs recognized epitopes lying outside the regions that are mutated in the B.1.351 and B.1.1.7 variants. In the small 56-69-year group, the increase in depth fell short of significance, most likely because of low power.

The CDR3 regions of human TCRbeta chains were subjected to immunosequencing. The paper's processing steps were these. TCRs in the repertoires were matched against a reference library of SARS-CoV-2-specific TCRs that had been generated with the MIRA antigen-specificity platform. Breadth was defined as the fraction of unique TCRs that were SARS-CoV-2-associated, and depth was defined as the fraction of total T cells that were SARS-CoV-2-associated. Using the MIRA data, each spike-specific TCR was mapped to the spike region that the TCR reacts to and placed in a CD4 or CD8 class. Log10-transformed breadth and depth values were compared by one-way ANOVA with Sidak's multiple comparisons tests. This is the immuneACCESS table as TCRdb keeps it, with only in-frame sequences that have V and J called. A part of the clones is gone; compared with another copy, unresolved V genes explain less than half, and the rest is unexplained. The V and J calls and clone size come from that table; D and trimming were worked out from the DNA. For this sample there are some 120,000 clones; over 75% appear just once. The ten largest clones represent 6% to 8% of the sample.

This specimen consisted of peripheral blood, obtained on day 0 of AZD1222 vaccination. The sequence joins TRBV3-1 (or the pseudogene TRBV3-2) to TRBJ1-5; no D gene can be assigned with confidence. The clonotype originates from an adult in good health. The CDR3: CASSPTVYQPQHF. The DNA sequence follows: TGTGCCAGCAGCCCCACGGTGTATCAGCCCCAGCATTTT.